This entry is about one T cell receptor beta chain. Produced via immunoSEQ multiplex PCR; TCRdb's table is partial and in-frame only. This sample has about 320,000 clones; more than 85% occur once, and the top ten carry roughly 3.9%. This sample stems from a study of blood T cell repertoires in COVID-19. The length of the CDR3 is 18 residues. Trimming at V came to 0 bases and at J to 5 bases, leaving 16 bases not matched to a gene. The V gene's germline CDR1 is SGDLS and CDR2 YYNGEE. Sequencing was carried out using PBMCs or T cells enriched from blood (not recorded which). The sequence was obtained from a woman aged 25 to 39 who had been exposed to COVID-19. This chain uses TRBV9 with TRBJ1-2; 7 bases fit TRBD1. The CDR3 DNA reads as TGTGCCAGCAGCGTAGCGGATCTCCCAGGGGGTGGCCCATATGGCTACACCTTC. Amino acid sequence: CASSVADLPGGGPYGYTF. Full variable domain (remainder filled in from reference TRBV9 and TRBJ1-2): DSGVTQTPKHLITATGQRVTLRCSPRSGDLSVYWYQQSLDQGLQFLIQYYNGEERAKGNILERFSAQQFPDLHSELNLSSLELGDSALYFCASSVADLPGGGPYGYTFGSGTRLTVV.